This T cell receptor beta chain comes out of a study of beta chain features in type 1 diabetes. Whole-study results and caveats: Naive, central memory and Treg TCRB repertoires appeared more alike in patients than in healthy donors. The influence of HLA type on TCRB rearrangement stayed undetermined. In every one of the four CD4+ subsets, TCRB CDR3s were moderately but significantly shorter in Type 1 diabetes patients.

The sequenced template was cDNA made from the entire isolated RNA. Generated by immunoSEQ multiplex PCR, the TCRdb table keeps only in-frame clones and is missing some. The repertoire holds approximately 270,000 clones, over 11% seen once, with around 0.016% in the top ten. One heparinised draw of blood, averaging around 120 mL, came from each donor. Sorted populations all exceeded 95% purity. This clone was counted between two and nine times. What it binds is unknown. Material for sequencing was naive CD4+ T cells from blood. This receptor was identified in a man between 25 and 39 years old with type 1 diabetes.

The CDR3 region has the DNA TGTGCCAGCAGTTTGGCGGATTACTCCTACGAGCAGTACTTC. It translates to CASSLADYSYEQYF. The chain couples TRBV28 to TRBJ2-7; D gene unclear. The germline gives CDR1 MDHEN, CDR2 SYDVKM. The CDR3 length is 14 residues. V was clipped by 3 bases and J by 0 bases, with 9 bases between them. Together with reference TRBV28 and TRBJ2-7, the CDR3 gives the full variable domain: DVKVTQSSRYLVKRTGEKVFLECVQDMDHENMFWYRQDPGLGLRLIYFSYDVKMKEKGDIPEGYSVSREKKERFSLILESASTNQTSMYLCASSLADYSYEQYFGPGTRLTVT.